The sequence of this T cell receptor (beta chain) was determined in a study of cytomegalovirus exposure and HLA in healthy donors. Study-level results: Sequence variants that were highly shared formed a cluster that was likely a sequencing artifact. Per a later analysis, 18,000 or so TCR beta sequences showed association with HLA alleles at 0.05 false discovery rate. A link between a missense DCLRE1C variant and TCR beta V- and J-gene trimming emerged from a later analysis.

Germline V gene lookup returns CDR1 SGHTA and CDR2 FQGNSA. The CDR3 totals 14 residues. Of note for this clone: The antigen is undetermined. One end of the junction is discordant with germline, which a read error may explain.

Primers included in the PCR were 60 Vbeta and 13 Jbeta primers. The method was immunoSEQ multiplex PCR; TCRdb's version includes in-frame clones alone and lacks a portion of them. This sample has about 160,000 clones, with over 70% found just once. The TCR was taken from a man aged 30 to 45 in good health and CMV-seronegative. The chain employs TRBV7-2 and TRBJ2-7, with 11 bases that match TRBD2. The sequenced sample was PBMCs. The CDR3 protein is CASSHRGPSGGPNF. The CDR3, as DNA: TGTGCCAGCAGCCACCGGGGACCTAGCGGGGGGCCTAACTTC.